This passage covers 24 T cell receptor beta chains from one sample sequenced in a study of cytomegalovirus exposure and HLA in healthy donors. PCR used 60 Vbeta primers and 13 Jbeta primers. The data were produced by immunoSEQ multiplex PCR, yet TCRdb's version contains in-frame clones alone and is incomplete. In the table there are some 100,000 clones, 65% to 80% of which are singletons. Sequenced sample: PBMCs. These receptors all come from a woman aged 45-60 years in good health and CMV-seropositive.

V is TRBV5-1 and J is TRBJ1-1; a possible D gene is TRBD1 (5 bases). The germline gives CDR1 SGHRS, CDR2 YFSETQ. This CDR3 region has 12 residues. Trimming removed 2 bases from V and 3 bases from J, with 5 bases in between. CDR3 protein: CASSLGDTEAFF. DNA of the CDR3: TGCGCCAGCAGCTTAGGGGACACTGAAGCTTTCTTT.

This rearrangement joins TRBV27 to TRBJ2-2, with D possibly TRBD1 on 6 matching bases. Germline-derived CDR1 and CDR2 are MNHEY and SMNVEV (reference sequence). This CDR3 has 14 amino acids. V lost 7 bases to trimming and J lost 5 bases, with 14 bases between them. The CDR3: CASKLDRFTGELFF. The CDR3 nucleotides read TGTGCCAGCAAATTGGACAGATTTACCGGGGAGCTGTTTTTT.

This clone occurred once. Germline and junction disagree at one end, which may indicate a read error. The chain carries TRBV2 and TRBJ1-2; maybe TRBD1 (6 bases). The CDR3 totals 13 residues. In germline, CDR1 is SNHLY, CDR2 FYNNEI. This CDR3 reads CASSGDTNYGHTF. The CDR3 DNA is TGTGCCAGCAGTGGGGACACTAACTATGGCCACACCTTC.

In this sample, this clone turned up a few times. V usage is TRBV10-1 and J usage is TRBJ2-1; 9 nucleotides match TRBD2. Germline V lookup: CDR1 WNHNN, CDR2 SYGVQD (reference sequence). V was pared by 0 bases and J by 5 bases, with 2 bases of the junction left unmatched. The CDR3 spans 15 residues. This CDR3 is CASSESSSGDNEQFF. CDR3 bases: TGCGCCAGCAGTGAGTCCTCTAGCGGGGACAATGAGCAGTTCTTC.

This chain links TRBV15 with TRBJ1-2, with 8 positions matching TRBD1. The trim removed 0 bases at V and 7 bases at J, leaving 7 bases unmatched. This CDR3 spans 15 amino acids. Per the germline V gene, CDR1 is LNHNV and CDR2 is YYDKDF (reference sequence). The CDR3 DNA reads as TGTGCCACCAGCAGAGAAAGAGGACAGGGAAGTGGCTACACCTTC. The encoded protein is CATSRERGQGSGYTF. The entire variable domain, with the rest obtained from reference TRBV15 and TRBJ1-2, is as follows: DAMVIQNPRYQVTQFGKPVTLSCSQTLNHNVMYWYQQKSSQAPKLLFHYYDKDFNNEADTPDNFQSRRPNTSFCFLDIRSPGLGDTAMYLCATSRERGQGSGYTFGSGTRLTVV.

This clone was observed a single time. The chain is built from TRBV2 and TRBJ1-1; D unclear. The CDR3 is made up of 13 amino acids. Per the germline V gene, CDR1 is SNHLY and CDR2 is FYNNEI. V was pared by 6 bases and J by 0 bases, with 8 bases between. CDR3 protein: CASSRSMNTEAFF. As DNA, the CDR3 is TGTGCCAGCAGCAGGTCAATGAACACTGAAGCTTTCTTT.

The sample holds a few counts of this clone. The chain couples TRBV5-1 to TRBJ2-3; 12 bases match TRBD1. Germline V gene sequence: CDR1 SGHRS, CDR2 YFSETQ. V gave up 3 bases and J gave up 2 bases; unmatched junction bases: 1. CDR3 size: 15 residues. The CDR3 region has the DNA TGCGCCAGCAGCTCGGGACAGGGGGCCACAGATACGCAGTATTTT. This encodes CASSSGQGATDTQYF.

Only a few counts were recorded for this clone. This chain connects TRBV7-8 to TRBJ2-7; 8 bases align to TRBD2. V shed 1 base and J 0 bases; nucleotides not matched to a gene: 8. Looked up from germline, CDR1 is SGHVS and CDR2 is FQNEAQ. This CDR3 is built from 17 residues. This chain's CDR3 is CASSLVGLARSSYEQYF. The CDR3 nucleotides are TGTGCCAGCAGCTTAGTTGGACTAGCACGCAGCTCCTACGAGCAGTACTTC.

The chain couples TRBV6-1 to TRBJ2-3; D is perhaps TRBD2 (7 bases). Germline V CDR1 and CDR2: MNHNS, SASEGT. This CDR3 is 16 amino acids long. The V gene lost 2 bases and the J gene lost 2 bases, with 14 bases spanning the gap. The CDR3 sequence is CASSEREGGVTDTQYF. CDR3 nucleotides: TGTGCCAGCAGTGAAAGGGAGGGGGGGGTCACAGATACGCAGTATTTT.

CDR3 region: CASSVRGQGGEEAFF. CDR3 DNA: TGTGCCAGCAGCGTTCGTGGACAGGGGGGGGAAGAAGCTTTCTTT. J is TRBJ1-1 and V is TRBV7-9; 10 bases are shared with TRBD1. CDR1 is SEHNR and CDR2 is FQNEAQ in the germline V gene (reference sequence). CDR3 length: 15 residues. V dropped 5 bases and J dropped 8; count of bases not matched to a gene: 11.

This chain joins TRBV10-3 and TRBJ2-7, with a tentative D call TRBD1 (6 bases). From germline, CDR1 is ENHRY and CDR2 SYGVKD. V was clipped by 6 bases and J by 0 bases, with 18 bases between them. CDR3 length: 16 residues. This CDR3 is CAISLRRGLDSYEQYF. For the CDR3, the DNA is TGTGCCATCAGCCTTCGAAGGGGGTTGGACTCCTACGAGCAGTACTTC.

This sequence joins TRBV27 and TRBJ1-1, with 10 positions matching TRBD1. The germline gives CDR1 MNHEY, CDR2 SMNVEV (reference sequence). Germline trimming cut 0 bases from V and 7 bases from J; bases unmatched to any gene: 11. The CDR3 loop spans 17 amino acids. The chain's CDR3 is CASSLSTTGGMLIEAFF. The CDR3 DNA is TGTGCCAGCAGTTTATCCACGACAGGGGGCATGCTGATTGAAGCTTTCTTT.

The chain is built from TRBV19 and TRBJ2-3, with 7 bases identical to TRBD2. The V segment lost 4 bases and the J segment 2 bases; nucleotides outside the gene matches: 3. Germline CDR1 LNHDA, CDR2 SQIVND (reference sequence). The CDR3 sequence is 14 residues long. CDR3 bases: TGTGCCAGTAGTAGGGACTATAACACAGATACGCAGTATTTT. Amino acids: CASSRDYNTDTQYF.

V and J are TRBV5-1 and TRBJ1-1; tentative D call: TRBD1 (6 bases). The CDR3 is 14 residues long. Germline V gene sequence: CDR1 SGHRS, CDR2 YFSETQ. V was trimmed by 5 bases and J by 5 bases, leaving 16 bases between them. DNA of the CDR3: TGCGCCAGCAGAGGGCCAGGGGCCTATACTGAAGCTTTCTTT. It codes for CASRGPGAYTEAFF.

The V and J genes are TRBV2 and TRBJ2-1; D perhaps matches TRBD2 (6 bases). CDR3 length: 15 residues. In germline, CDR1 is SNHLY, CDR2 FYNNEI. V was cut by 6 bases and J by 6 bases, with 18 bases left in between. CDR3 coding DNA: TGTGCCAGCAGGGCCGGGAGAATGGGGGTCAATGAGCAGTTCTTC. It specifies CASRAGRMGVNEQFF.

Written as DNA, the CDR3 is TGTGCCAGCAGTAGGGACAGGGCCAACTATGGCTACACCTTC. Its translation is CASSRDRANYGYTF. The V call is TRBV6-5, the J call TRBJ1-2, with TRBD1 identical over 9 bases. V lost 5 bases and J lost 2; bases outside the gene matches: 3. This CDR3 has 14 residues. The germline V gene encodes CDR1 MNHEY and CDR2 SVGAGI.

In the case of this clone: Because it lacks the conserved phenylalanine or tryptophan at the end, this CDR3 is likely a read error. The gene calls are TRBV15 and TRBJ2-4; 7 bases are shared with TRBD2. Germline V lookup: CDR1 LNHNV, CDR2 YYDKDF (reference sequence). Trimming removed 5 bases from V and 8 bases from J; junction bases left unmatched: 12. The CDR3 is made up of 15 amino acids. Written as DNA, the CDR3 is TGTGCCACCAGCTCCCGGGGGGATTTCGGAGACATTCAGTACCTC. This encodes CATSSRGDFGDIQYL.

This clone was seen more than once but under ten times. The V gene is TRBV2, the J gene TRBJ2-7; 11 positions match TRBD2. After removal of 7 bases from V and 3 bases from J, the junction contained 5 bases not matched to a gene. The length of the CDR3 is 14 residues. Germline V CDR1 and CDR2: SNHLY, FYNNEI. The CDR3: CASNPTSGNYEQYF. CDR3 in DNA: TGTGCCAGCAACCCGACTAGCGGGAACTACGAGCAGTACTTC.

The chain recombines TRBV6-5 with TRBJ1-2; D gene ambiguous. The V and J ends lost 6 bases and 6 bases respectively, with 14 bases between them. CDR3 length equals 13 residues. The germline V gene encodes CDR1 MNHEY and CDR2 SVGAGI. The CDR3 region has the DNA TGTGCCAGCAGCCTCGAGGGATTTAATGGCTACACCTTC. This gives the protein CASSLEGFNGYTF.

The rearrangement links TRBV7-9 to TRBJ1-3; 8 bases are shared with TRBD1. CDR3 length equals 16 residues. V shed 2 bases and J 4 bases; nucleotides not matched to a gene: 7. The germline gives CDR1 SEHNR, CDR2 FQNEAQ (reference sequence). This CDR3 reads CASSLSQGARGNTIYF. The CDR3 DNA sequence: TGTGCCAGCAGCTTAAGTCAGGGGGCGAGAGGAAACACCATATATTTT. Filled out from reference TRBV7-9 and TRBJ1-3, the complete variable domain reads DTGVSQNPRHKITKRGQNVTFRCDPISEHNRLYWYRQTLGQGPEFLTYFQNEAQLEKSRLLSDRFSAERPKGSFSTLEIQRTEQGDSAMYLCASSLSQGARGNTIYFGEGSWLTVV.

The V gene is TRBV19, the J gene TRBJ2-5; 9 positions match TRBD2. The V and J ends lost 1 base and 4 bases, in that order; junction bases with no gene match: 10. CDR1 and CDR2 from the germline V gene are LNHDA and SQIVND (reference sequence). The length of the CDR3 is 17 residues. The CDR3 is CASSIGWGGGGGETQYF. Written as DNA, the CDR3 is TGTGCCAGTAGTATAGGCTGGGGCGGGGGGGGAGGAGAGACCCAGTACTTC.

The rearrangement uses TRBV6-5 and TRBJ1-2; 10 bases are shared with TRBD1. This CDR3 comprises 16 residues. Germline loops: CDR1 MNHEY, CDR2 SVGAGI. J gave up 0 bases and V 4 bases, and 5 bases lay outside the gene matches. The CDR3 region is CASSSDRGKANYGYTF. Here the CDR3 DNA reads TGTGCCAGCAGTTCGGACAGGGGGAAGGCTAACTATGGCTACACCTTC.

This chain links TRBV7-9 with TRBJ2-5; D uncertain. V lost 5 bases and J lost 4, with 11 bases in between. The CDR3 runs 13 residues. Germline-derived CDR1 and CDR2 are SEHNR and FQNEAQ (reference sequence). This CDR3 is CASSPPLRETQYF. DNA for the CDR3: TGTGCCAGCAGCCCCCCCTTGCGAGAGACCCAGTACTTC. Complete variable domain (other parts from reference TRBV7-9 and TRBJ2-5): DTGVSQNPRHKITKRGQNVTFRCDPISEHNRLYWYRQTLGQGPEFLTYFQNEAQLEKSRLLSDRFSAERPKGSFSTLEIQRTEQGDSAMYLCASSPPLRETQYFGPGTRLLVL.

This chain joins TRBV21-1 and TRBJ1-2. TRBV21-1 represents a pseudogene. The CDR3 consists of 12 residues. CDR3 DNA sequence: TGTGCCAGCAGCTTGGGAGTGGGTGGCTACACCTTC. Translating gives CASSLGVGGYTF.